The clone carrying this T cell receptor beta chain appeared once. These data are taken from a study of blood T cell repertoires in COVID-19. Study information: Some COVID-19 samples were acute and others convalescent; all came from the United States, Italy and Spain.

Germline V gene lookup returns CDR1 MGHRA and CDR2 YSYEKL. The germline V and J ends were trimmed by 1 base and 8 bases, with 8 bases remaining between them. The CDR3 contains 13 residues. In the original analysis: Reference gene primer amplification in the assay estimated nucleated cell counts. The repertoire was sequenced with immunoSEQ multiplex PCR; TCRdb's copy has only in-frame clones and lacks some. V and J calls plus clone size are reproduced from that table; the DNA served to infer D and trimming. This table holds around 170,000 clones, roughly 77% found once. This clonotype was obtained from a man aged 70-80 years with active or convalescent COVID-19. The rearrangement uses TRBV4-1 and TRBJ1-4; D possibly corresponds to TRBD1 (5 bases). Material: peripheral blood. The CDR3 DNA sequence: TGCGCCAGCAGCCAAGGGTGGGGCGAAAAACTGTTTTTT. Protein sequence: CASSQGWGEKLFF.